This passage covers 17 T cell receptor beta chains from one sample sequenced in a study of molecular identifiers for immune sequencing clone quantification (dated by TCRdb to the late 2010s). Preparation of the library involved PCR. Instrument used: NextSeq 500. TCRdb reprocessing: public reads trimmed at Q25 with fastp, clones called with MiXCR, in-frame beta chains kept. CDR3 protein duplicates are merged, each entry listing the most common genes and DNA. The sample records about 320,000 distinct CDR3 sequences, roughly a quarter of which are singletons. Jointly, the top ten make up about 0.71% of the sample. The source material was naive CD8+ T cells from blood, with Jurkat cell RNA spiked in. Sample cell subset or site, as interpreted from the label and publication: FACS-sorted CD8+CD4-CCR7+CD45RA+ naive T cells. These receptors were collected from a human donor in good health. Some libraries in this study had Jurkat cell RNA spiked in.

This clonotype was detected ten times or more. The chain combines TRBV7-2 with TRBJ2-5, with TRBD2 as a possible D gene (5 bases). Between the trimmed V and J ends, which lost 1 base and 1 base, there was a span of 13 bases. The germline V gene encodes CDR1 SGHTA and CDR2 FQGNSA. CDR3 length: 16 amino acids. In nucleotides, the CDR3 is TGTGCCAGCAGCTTAGAGGACGCCGGGATCCAAGAGACCCAGTACTTC. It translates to CASSLEDAGIQETQYF.

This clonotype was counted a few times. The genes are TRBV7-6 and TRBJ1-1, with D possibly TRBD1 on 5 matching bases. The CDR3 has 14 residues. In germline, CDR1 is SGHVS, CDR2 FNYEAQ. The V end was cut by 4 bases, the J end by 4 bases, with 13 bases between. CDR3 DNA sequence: TGTGCCAGCAGCTCGCCGGGGGGTGGCACTGAAGCTTTCTTT. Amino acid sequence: CASSSPGGGTEAFF.

The CDR3 DNA follows: TGTGCCTGGGACGGGACAGGCAATTCACCCCTCCACTTT. Translation: CAWDGTGNSPLHF. The chain joins TRBV30 to TRBJ1-6; TRBD1 matches at 8 bases. The V gene's germline CDR1 is GTSNPN and CDR2 SVGIG (reference sequence). The CDR3 runs to 13 residues. With V trimmed by 5 bases and J by 7 bases, 4 bases remained unmatched.

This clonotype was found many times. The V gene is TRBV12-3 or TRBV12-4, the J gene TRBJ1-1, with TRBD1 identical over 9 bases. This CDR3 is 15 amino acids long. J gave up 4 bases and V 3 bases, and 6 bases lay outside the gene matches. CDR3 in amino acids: CASSFWDRDRTEAFF. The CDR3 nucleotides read TGTGCCAGCAGTTTCTGGGACAGGGATCGCACTGAAGCTTTCTTT.

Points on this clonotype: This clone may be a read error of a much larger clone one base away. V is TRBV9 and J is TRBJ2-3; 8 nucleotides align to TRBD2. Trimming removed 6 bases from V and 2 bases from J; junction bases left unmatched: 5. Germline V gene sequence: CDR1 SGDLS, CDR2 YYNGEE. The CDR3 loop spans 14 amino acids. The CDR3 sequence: CASNGGGFTDTQYF. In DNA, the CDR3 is TGTGCCAGCAACGGCGGGGGGTTCACAGATACGCAGTATTTT. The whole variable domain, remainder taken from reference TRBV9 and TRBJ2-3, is DSGVTQTPKHLITATGQRVTLRCSPRSGDLSVYWYQQSLDQGLQFLIQYYNGEERAKGNILERFSAQQFPDLHSELNLSSLELGDSALYFCASNGGGFTDTQYFGPGTRLTVL.

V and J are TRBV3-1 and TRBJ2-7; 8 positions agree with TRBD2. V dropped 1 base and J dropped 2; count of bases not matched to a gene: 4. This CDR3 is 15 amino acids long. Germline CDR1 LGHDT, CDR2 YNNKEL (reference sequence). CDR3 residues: CASSQGRGEAYEQYF. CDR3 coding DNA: TGTGCCAGCAGCCAAGGGCGGGGGGAAGCCTACGAGCAGTACTTC.

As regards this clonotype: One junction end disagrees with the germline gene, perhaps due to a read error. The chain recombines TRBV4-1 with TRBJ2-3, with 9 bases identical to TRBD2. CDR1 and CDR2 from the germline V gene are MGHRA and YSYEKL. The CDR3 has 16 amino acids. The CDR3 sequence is CAGSQVMSGGTDTQYF. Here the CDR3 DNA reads TGCGCCGGCAGCCAAGTGATGAGCGGGGGGACAGATACGCAGTATTTT.

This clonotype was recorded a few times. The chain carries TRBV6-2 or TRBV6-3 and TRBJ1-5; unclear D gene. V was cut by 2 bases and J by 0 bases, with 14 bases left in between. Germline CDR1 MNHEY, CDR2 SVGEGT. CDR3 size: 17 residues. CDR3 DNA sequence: TGTGCCAGCAGTTACCCAACCGCGGGAGTTAGCAATCAGCCCCAGCATTTT. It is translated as CASSYPTAGVSNQPQHF.

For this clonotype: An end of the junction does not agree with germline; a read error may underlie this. The CDR3 loop is CSATGTGASYEQYF. The DNA of the CDR3 is TGCAGTGCTACTGGGACAGGGGCGTCCTACGAGCAGTACTTT. This chain uses TRBV20-1 with TRBJ2-3; 10 bases line up with TRBD1. The CDR3 loop spans 14 amino acids. Germline V gene sequence: CDR1 DFQATT, CDR2 SNEGSKA (reference sequence).

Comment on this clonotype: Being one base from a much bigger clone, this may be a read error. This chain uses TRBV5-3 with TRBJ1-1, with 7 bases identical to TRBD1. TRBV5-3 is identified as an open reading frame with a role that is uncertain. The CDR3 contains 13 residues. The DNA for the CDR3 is TGTGCCAGCAGCTTGGGGAACAGGGGCGCAGCTTCCTTT. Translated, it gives CASSLGNRGAASF.

The CDR3 DNA follows: TGTGCCAGCAGCCAAGACGGCGGCGGCTATGGCTACACCTTC. This sequence encodes CASSQDGGGYGYTF. The V gene is TRBV3-1, the J gene TRBJ1-2; D uncertain. The germline V and J ends were trimmed by 0 bases and 4 bases, with 9 bases remaining between them. The CDR3 has 14 residues. CDR1 LGHDT and CDR2 YNNKEL come from the germline V gene (reference sequence).

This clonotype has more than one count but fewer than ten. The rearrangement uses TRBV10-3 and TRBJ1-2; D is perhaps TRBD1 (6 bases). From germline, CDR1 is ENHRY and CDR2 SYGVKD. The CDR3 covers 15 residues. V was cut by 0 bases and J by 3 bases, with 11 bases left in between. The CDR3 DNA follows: TGTGCCATCAGTGAGTCTGCGTGGACAGACTATGGCTACACCTTC. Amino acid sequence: CAISESAWTDYGYTF.

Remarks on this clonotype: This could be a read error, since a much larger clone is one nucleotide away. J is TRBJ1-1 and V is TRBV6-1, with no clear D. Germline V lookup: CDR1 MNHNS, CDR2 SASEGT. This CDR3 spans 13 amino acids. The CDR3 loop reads CASLDGLNTKAFF. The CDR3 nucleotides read TGTGCCAGCCTAGACGGATTGAACACTAAAGCTTTCTTT.

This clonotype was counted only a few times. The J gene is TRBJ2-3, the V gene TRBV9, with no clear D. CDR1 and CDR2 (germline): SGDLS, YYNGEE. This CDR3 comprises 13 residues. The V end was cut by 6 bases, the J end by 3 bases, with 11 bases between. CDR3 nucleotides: TGTGCCAGCACCCCCGCACTAACAGATACGCAGTATTTT. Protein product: CASTPALTDTQYF.

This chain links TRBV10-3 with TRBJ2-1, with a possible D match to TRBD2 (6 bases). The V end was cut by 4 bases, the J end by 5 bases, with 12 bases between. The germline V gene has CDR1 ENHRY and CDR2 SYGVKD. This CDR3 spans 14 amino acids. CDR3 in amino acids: CAISGGATDNEQFF. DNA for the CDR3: TGTGCCATCAGTGGCGGGGCGACCGACAATGAGCAGTTCTTC.

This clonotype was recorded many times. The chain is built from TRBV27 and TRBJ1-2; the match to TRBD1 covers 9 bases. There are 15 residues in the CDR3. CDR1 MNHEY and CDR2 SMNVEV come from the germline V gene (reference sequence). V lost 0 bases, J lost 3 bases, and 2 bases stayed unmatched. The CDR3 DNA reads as TGTGCCAGCAGTTTATCGGGACAGGGCGACTATGGCTACACCTTC. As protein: CASSLSGQGDYGYTF.

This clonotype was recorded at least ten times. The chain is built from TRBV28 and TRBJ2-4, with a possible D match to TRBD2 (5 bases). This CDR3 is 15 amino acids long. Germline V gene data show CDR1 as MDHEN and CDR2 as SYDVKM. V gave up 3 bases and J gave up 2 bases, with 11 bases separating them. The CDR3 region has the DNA TGTGCCAGCAGTTTGTTCCAGCGGTCCAAAAACATTCAGTACTTC. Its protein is CASSLFQRSKNIQYF.